One sample yielded the 2 T cell receptor beta chains listed below, sequenced in a study of regulatory T cells in long-lasting Graves disease. Construction of the TCR beta libraries employed iRepertoire HTBI primers in conjunction with Arm-PCR of CDR3 regions. One entry per CDR3 protein results from TCRdb running MiXCR on the multiplex PCR reads. The sample lists approximately 690,000 distinct CDR3 sequences, 25% to 35% seen once, with 40% to 55% in the top ten. As for time point: persistent/refractory GD, antithyroid drugs over 5 years with positive TRAb. The TCR library was made from RNA that had been extracted from PBMCs in TRIzol. The material sequenced was peripheral blood mononuclear cells (PBMCs), taken when the disease was refractory, from a patient treated with antithyroid drugs. The receptors were sampled from a female donor with Graves disease.

Regarding this clonotype: It is likely a read error, because the conserved phenylalanine at the end of the CDR3 is missing. This chain links TRBV12-3 or TRBV12-4 with TRBJ1-6; D is ambiguous. This CDR3 is built from 13 residues. V lost 0 bases and J lost 7, with 4 bases in between. This CDR3 is CASSLAGNSPLHS. The CDR3 DNA sequence: TGTGCCAGCAGTTTAGCGGGAAATTCACCCCTCCACTCT.

This clonotype was seen more than once but under ten times. The V call is TRBV20-1, the J call TRBJ1-2; D unresolved. The germline CDR1 and CDR2 sequences are DFQATT and SNEGSKA (reference sequence). With 3 bases removed from V and 4 bases from J, the gap between germline ends came to 15 bases. The CDR3 length is 14 residues. For the CDR3, the DNA is TGCAGTGCTAGGGTGGACTCAACGGGCTATGGCTACACCTTC. It codes for CSARVDSTGYGYTF.